Presented here are 29 T cell receptor beta chains from one specimen sequenced in a study of T cells after posttransplantation cyclophosphamide. Busulfan-fludarabine conditioning, marrow transplant, and cyclophosphamide on days +3 and +4 were administered. TCRdb keeps only in-frame clones here, not all; method: immunoSEQ multiplex PCR. In the table there are about 16,000 clones, roughly 92% of which are singletons. The material was CD4+ T cells sorted from blood, obtained after allogeneic stem cell transplant with posttransplant cyclophosphamide. The receptors originated from a male patient between 60 and 69 years old who received an allogeneic stem cell transplant from a related donor and was CMV-positive. Some T cells may be supplied by the graft donor.

This chain links TRBV5-1 with TRBJ1-2; 7 nucleotides agree with TRBD1. CDR1 and CDR2 from the germline V gene are SGHRS and YFSETQ. CDR3 length: 14 residues. With 4 bases clipped from V and 4 bases from J, the junction kept 7 bases outside the gene matches. CDR3 bases: TGCGCCAGCAGCCCGGGACAGTTTATCTATGGCTACACCTTC. Translating gives CASSPGQFIYGYTF.

This chain links TRBV7-9 with TRBJ2-7; maybe TRBD1 (6 bases). V was pared by 5 bases and J by 7 bases, with 15 bases between. The length of the CDR3 is 13 residues. Germline V CDR1 and CDR2: SEHNR, FQNEAQ (reference sequence). The CDR3 reads CASSAKQGGEQYF. The CDR3 nucleotides read TGTGCCAGCAGCGCCAAACAGGGTGGAGAGCAGTACTTC.

This chain links TRBV19 with TRBJ1-4; 9 nucleotides agree with TRBD1. The CDR3 is 16 amino acids. Trimming cost V 7 bases and J 2 bases; bases outside gene matches: 8. Germline CDR1 LNHDA, CDR2 SQIVND (reference sequence). CDR3 region: CASIGQGFPTNEKLFF. The CDR3, as DNA: TGTGCCAGTATTGGACAGGGGTTCCCGACTAATGAAAAACTGTTTTTT.

The chain is built from TRBV15 and TRBJ1-6, with 9 bases fitting TRBD1. The V and J ends lost 5 bases and 7 bases, in that order; junction bases with no gene match: 6. Germline-derived CDR1 and CDR2 are LNHNV and YYDKDF (reference sequence). This CDR3 is built from 15 residues. The CDR3 bases are TGTGCCACCAGCCCGGACAGGGGCCTAAATTCACCCCTCCACTTT. The encoded protein is CATSPDRGLNSPLHF.

The chain has TRBV5-1 and TRBJ1-6; a weak D match, TRBD1 (6 bases). Trimming took 0 bases from V and 8 from J, leaving 12 bases between them. This CDR3 spans 15 amino acids. The V gene's germline CDR1 is SGHRS and CDR2 YFSETQ. This CDR3 is CASSLVAPGDSPLHF. CDR3 sequence (DNA): TGCGCCAGCAGCTTGGTGGCCCCAGGGGATTCACCCCTCCACTTT.

The J gene is TRBJ1-4, the V gene TRBV10-3; weak D call: TRBD1 (5 bases). The V and J ends lost 2 bases and 10 bases respectively, with 11 bases between them. The CDR3 has 13 amino acids. The germline CDR1 and CDR2 sequences are ENHRY and SYGVKD. CDR3 DNA sequence: TGTGCCATCAGTGAGGTCGGGGGGATAAAACTGTTTTTT. Translating it yields CAISEVGGIKLFF.

Here the CDR3 DNA reads TGTGCCAGCAGTCTTGCGACGAGGGTCAGCGCAGATACGCAGTATTTT. Residues: CASSLATRVSADTQYF. The V gene is TRBV28, the J gene TRBJ2-3; D might be TRBD2 (5 bases). The V gene lost 5 bases and the J gene lost 4 bases, with 19 bases spanning the gap. The germline gives CDR1 MDHEN, CDR2 SYDVKM. The CDR3 is made up of 16 amino acids.

The chain is built from TRBV2 and TRBJ2-3; TRBD2 might be the D (5 bases). V dropped 6 bases and J dropped 0 bases, with 10 bases sitting between them. This CDR3 is built from 14 residues. The V gene's germline CDR1 is SNHLY and CDR2 FYNNEI. DNA for the CDR3: TGTGCCAGCAGGGCTAGCTCTAGCACAGATACGCAGTATTTT. Translating it yields CASRASSSTDTQYF.

The chain has TRBV5-5 and TRBJ2-7; D not resolved. This CDR3 has 12 residues. V was clipped by 4 bases and J by 0 bases, with 5 bases between them. Germline V gene data show CDR1 as SGHKS and CDR2 as YYEKEE (reference sequence). Here the CDR3 reads CASSHNSYEQYF. CDR3 DNA: TGTGCCAGCAGCCACAACTCCTACGAGCAGTACTTC. Full variable domain (missing parts from reference TRBV5-5 and TRBJ2-7): DAGVTQSPTHLIKTRGQQVTLRCSPISGHKSVSWYQQVLGQGPQFIFQYYEKEERGRGNFPDRFSARQFPNYSSELNVNALLLGDSALYLCASSHNSYEQYFGPGTRLTVT.

The chain carries TRBV7-8 and TRBJ2-5; 8 bases are shared with TRBD1. The CDR3 consists of 14 residues. Germline trimming cut 5 bases from V and 5 bases from J; bases unmatched to any gene: 7. Per germline, CDR1 SGHVS and CDR2 FQNEAQ. CDR3 amino acids: CASSKGTGGETQYF. CDR3 DNA sequence: TGTGCCAGCAGCAAAGGGACAGGCGGGGAGACCCAGTACTTC.

This chain joins TRBV6-5 and TRBJ2-7; a weak D match, TRBD2 (5 bases). This CDR3 has 15 residues. Germline assignment: CDR1 MNHEY and CDR2 SVGAGI. Trimming took off 0 bases at V and 4 bases at J, with 13 bases between the two ends. The CDR3 region has the DNA TGTGCCAGCAGTTACTCTCTAGCCAGTGCATACGAGCAGTACTTC. It codes for CASSYSLASAYEQYF.

The V call is TRBV19, the J call TRBJ2-7; 7 nucleotides align to TRBD1. J lost 3 bases, V lost 8 bases, and 10 bases had no gene match. Germline V gene lookup returns CDR1 LNHDA and CDR2 SQIVND (reference sequence). This CDR3 contains 14 residues. CDR3 protein: CASSPGGIYYEQYF. Here the CDR3 DNA reads TGTGCCAGTTCCCCAGGGGGAATTTACTACGAGCAGTACTTC.

This chain links TRBV6-5 with TRBJ1-4; 10 nucleotides align to TRBD1. V was pared by 6 bases and J by 10 bases, with 8 bases of the junction left unmatched. Germline V gene data show CDR1 as MNHEY and CDR2 as SVGAGI. CDR3 size: 14 residues. CDR3 sequence: CASRTGGDGGKLFF. In DNA form, the CDR3 reads TGTGCCAGCAGGACAGGGGGCGACGGGGGAAAACTGTTTTTT.

The chain joins TRBV18 to TRBJ1-5; 11 bases are shared with TRBD1. This CDR3 spans 18 amino acids. V dropped 6 bases and J dropped 7; count of bases not matched to a gene: 17. The germline V gene has CDR1 KGHSH and CDR2 LQKENI. Here the CDR3 reads CASSRVYGTGGMDQPQHF. CDR3 coding DNA: TGTGCCAGCTCCCGGGTTTACGGGACAGGGGGTATGGACCAGCCCCAGCATTTT.

CDR3 sequence reads: CASSLGLTPQGRETQYF. In nucleotides, the CDR3 is TGTGCCAGCAGCTTAGGCCTGACACCGCAAGGAAGGGAGACCCAGTACTTC. The chain carries TRBV11-2 and TRBJ2-5, with D uncertain. The CDR3 loop spans 17 amino acids. Germline-derived CDR1 and CDR2 are SGHAT and FQNNGV. The V end was cut by 1 base, the J end by 5 bases, with 20 bases between.

This chain uses TRBV5-4 with TRBJ1-2, with unresolved D. The CDR3 is 14 amino acids. Trimming took off 1 base at V and 0 bases at J, with 7 bases between the two ends. Per the germline V gene, CDR1 is SGHNT and CDR2 is YYREEE (reference sequence). The CDR3 DNA is TGTGCCAGCAGCTTGAGCGTGGCTAACTATGGCTACACCTTC. This encodes CASSLSVANYGYTF.

The chain carries TRBV6-1 and TRBJ1-4; no clear D. Germline V gene data show CDR1 as MNHNS and CDR2 as SASEGT. CDR3 size: 14 residues. V lost 6 bases and J 3 bases, leaving 11 bases between the germline ends. The CDR3 loop is CASRESYPNEKLFF. The CDR3 DNA reads TGTGCCAGCAGAGAGAGTTATCCTAATGAAAAACTGTTTTTT.

This sequence joins TRBV28 and TRBJ1-5; weak D call: TRBD1 (5 bases). V gave up 4 bases and J gave up 3 bases, with 7 bases separating them. The CDR3 has 13 residues. Germline loops: CDR1 MDHEN, CDR2 SYDVKM. This chain's CDR3 is CASSWDFNQPQHF. DNA for the CDR3: TGTGCCAGCAGTTGGGACTTCAATCAGCCCCAGCATTTT.

The gene calls are TRBV4-3 and TRBJ2-5, with 7 bases lining up with TRBD2. The CDR3 runs 16 residues. Germline-derived CDR1 and CDR2 are LGHNA and YSLEER. The ends lost 0 bases at V and 5 bases at J; junction bases unmatched: 9. Here the CDR3 reads CASSQEPGGGIETQYF. CDR3 DNA: TGCGCCAGCAGCCAAGAGCCGGGGGGAGGTATCGAGACCCAGTACTTC.

This clone has a single count. The chain joins TRBV5-4 to TRBJ2-7, with D tentatively TRBD2 (6 bases). Looked up from germline, CDR1 is SGHNT and CDR2 is YYREEE (reference sequence). V lost 0 bases and J 6 bases, leaving 13 bases between the germline ends. This CDR3 has 14 amino acids. DNA for the CDR3: TGTGCCAGCAGCTTGGCCCAGGGAGGTAGCGAGCAGTACTTC. Its translation is CASSLAQGGSEQYF. Full variable domain (rest looked up from reference TRBV5-4 and TRBJ2-7): ETGVTQSPTHLIKTRGQQVTLRCSSQSGHNTVSWYQQALGQGPQFIFQYYREEENGRGNFPPRFSGLQFPNYSSELNVNALELDDSALYLCASSLAQGGSEQYFGPGTRLTVT.

The V gene is TRBV6-1, the J gene TRBJ1-5, with D maybe TRBD1 (5 bases). This CDR3 comprises 14 residues. Trimming took 8 bases from V and 1 from J, leaving 12 bases between them. The germline V gene has CDR1 MNHNS and CDR2 SASEGT. The CDR3 spells CASADRPSNQPQHF. As DNA, the CDR3 is TGTGCCAGCGCTGACAGACCGAGCAATCAGCCCCAGCATTTT.

This chain links TRBV10-3 with TRBJ1-5; no clear D gene. This CDR3 comprises 12 residues. Germline loops: CDR1 ENHRY, CDR2 SYGVKD. Trimming left V 3 bases short and J 3 bases short, with 3 bases between. The CDR3 protein is CAISDNNQPQHF. DNA for the CDR3: TGTGCCATCAGTGATAACAATCAGCCCCAGCATTTT.

The rearrangement joins TRBV2 to TRBJ1-1; D is unresolved. The CDR3 runs to 13 residues. The ends were cut back, 7 bases at V and 5 bases at J, with 14 bases in the middle. The germline CDR1 and CDR2 sequences are SNHLY and FYNNEI. The CDR3: CASMVIAGTEAFF. CDR3 nucleotides: TGTGCCAGCATGGTGATTGCGGGGACTGAAGCTTTCTTT.

This chain uses TRBV19 with TRBJ2-5, with D maybe TRBD1 (7 bases). Trimming took off 1 base at V and 5 bases at J, with 26 bases between the two ends. The CDR3 is 19 residues long. The germline V gene has CDR1 LNHDA and CDR2 SQIVND (reference sequence). CDR3 sequence reads: CASSIASPRWRGQGETQYF. DNA for the CDR3: TGTGCCAGTAGTATAGCTAGCCCCCGGTGGAGGGGGCAGGGTGAGACCCAGTACTTC.

The chain has TRBV7-2 and TRBJ1-2; TRBD1 agrees at 7 bases. The CDR3 totals 15 residues. Trimming took 1 base from V and 7 from J; bases not matched to a gene: 9. Germline lookup yields CDR1 SGHTA and CDR2 FQGNSA. CDR3 sequence: CASSLGGTAISGYTF. The DNA for the CDR3 is TGTGCCAGCAGCTTAGGGGGGACAGCCATTAGTGGCTACACCTTC.

The chain links TRBV27 to TRBJ1-5, with D maybe TRBD1 (6 bases). V lost 4 bases to trimming and J lost 2 bases, with 9 bases between them. This CDR3 spans 14 amino acids. CDR1 is MNHEY and CDR2 is SMNVEV in the germline V gene (reference sequence). In nucleotides, the CDR3 is TGTGCCAGCAGTTGGGGGGGCCGCAATCAGCCCCAGCATTTT. This translates into CASSWGGRNQPQHF.

The chain joins TRBV6-1 to TRBJ2-2, with 10 bases matching TRBD2. The CDR3 is made up of 16 amino acids. Germline assignment: CDR1 MNHNS and CDR2 SASEGT. With 4 bases clipped from V and 5 bases from J, the junction kept 7 bases outside the gene matches. In nucleotides, the CDR3 is TGTGCCAGCAGTGGGAGCGGGGGGGCCTTAACCGGGGAGCTGTTTTTT. Amino acid sequence: CASSGSGGALTGELFF.

The chain uses TRBV6-5 and TRBJ1-2; 8 bases match TRBD1. CDR3 size: 15 residues. Trimming cost V 5 bases and J 8 bases; bases outside gene matches: 13. CDR1 is MNHEY, CDR2 SVGAGI, per germline. For the CDR3, the DNA is TGTGCCAGCAGTACCCCGCGGCAGGGGGCTGCGGGCTACACCTTC. It encodes CASSTPRQGAAGYTF.

The chain joins TRBV2 to TRBJ2-7, with 8 bases fitting TRBD2. Germline CDR1 reads SNHLY; CDR2 reads FYNNEI. The junction had 0 bases not matched to a gene; V was cut back by 5 bases and J by 3 bases. The CDR3 totals 12 residues. This chain's CDR3 is CASSTSGYEQYF. The CDR3 nucleotides are TGTGCCAGCAGTACTAGCGGCTACGAGCAGTACTTC.